This is a list of T cell receptor beta chains from one sample in a study of T cell clones after liver transplantation. The assay was immunoSEQ multiplex PCR, and TCRdb's table has in-frame clones only and misses some. The data contain 40,000 to 55,000 clones, roughly 84% of them singletons. The starting material was CD4+ T cells from blood, obtained 24 months after liver transplant. The receptors here all came from a human patient who received a liver transplant. A subset of T cells may come from the graft donor. Each CDR3 is given with its conserved first and last residue. The D gene is left open where the match is weak. Not every row has a clone size; where given, it reads once, few, many or a size class.

j_gene,v_gene,d_gene,abundance,CDR3aa,CDR3nt
TRBJ2-7,TRBV21-1,.,.,CASSTADRTYEQYF,TGTGCCAGCAGCACTGCAGACCGTACCTACGAGCAGTACTTC
TRBJ2-2,TRBV15,TRBD1,.,CATSRGTGSVAGELFF,TGTGCCACCAGCAGAGGGACAGGTTCGGTTGCCGGGGAGCTGTTTTTT
TRBJ2-7,TRBV14,.,.,CASSRSGVSYEQYF,TGTGCCAGCAGCCGTTCAGGCGTCTCCTACGAGCAGTACTTC
TRBJ1-2,TRBV19,TRBD1,.,CAVQGGPGLGNYGYTF,TGTGCCGTCCAGGGGGGTCCGGGTTTGGGTAACTATGGCTACACCTTC
TRBJ1-2,TRBV7-8,.,.,CASSSYRDSAF,TGTGCCAGCAGCTCCTATCGCGACAGCGCCTTC
TRBJ2-3,TRBV2,.,.,CASSEVASTDTQYF,TGTGCCAGCAGTGAAGTGGCCAGCACAGATACGCAGTATTTT
TRBJ2-1,TRBV18,TRBD2,few,CATLRGTSGTDEQFF,TGTGCCACTCTCAGGGGGACTAGCGGGACAGATGAGCAGTTCTTC
TRBJ2-7,TRBV28,TRBD2,.,CASSLSGLAGSYEQYF,TGTGCCAGCAGTTTATCAGGGCTAGCGGGATCCTACGAGCAGTACTTC
TRBJ1-2,TRBV5-4,TRBD1,once,CASSWDRGYGYTF,TGTGCCAGCAGTTGGGACAGGGGGTATGGCTACACCTTC
TRBJ2-1,TRBV19,.,.,CASSRGEYNEQFF,TGTGCCAGTAGTAGAGGGGAATACAATGAGCAGTTCTTC
TRBJ2-3,TRBV4-1,TRBD1,.,CASSQVTGGRGTDTQYF,TGCGCCAGCAGCCAAGTCACAGGGGGCCGGGGCACAGATACGCAGTATTTT
TRBJ1-2,TRBV6-1,TRBD1,.,CASSPPGQGGYTF,TGTGCCAGCAGCCCTCCGGGACAGGGCGGCTACACCTTC
TRBJ1-5,TRBV23-1,.,.,CAKPSDQPQHF,TGCGCCAAACCATCGGATCAGCCCCAGCATTTT
TRBJ2-1,TRBV2,.,few,CASSLTPDRRNEQFF,TGTGCCAGCAGCCTAACACCCGATCGCCGGAATGAGCAGTTCTTC
TRBJ2-2,TRBV5-4,.,.,CASSFRTHTGELFF,TGTGCCAGCAGCTTCCGGACTCACACCGGGGAGCTGTTTTTT
TRBJ1-5,TRBV18,TRBD1,once,CASSPGRGIQPQHF,TGTGCCAGCTCCCCTGGCAGGGGGATACAGCCCCAGCATTTT
TRBJ2-1,TRBV5-1,TRBD2,.,CASSSGLGLAGGPRQFF,TGCGCCAGCAGCTCTGGTCTAGGATTAGCGGGAGGGCCCAGGCAGTTCTTC
TRBJ2-2,TRBV29-1,.,.,CSVRGSENTGELFF,TGCAGCGTCCGTGGTAGTGAGAACACCGGGGAGCTGTTTTTT
TRBJ1-2,TRBV7-2,.,.,CASSLVQHYGYTF,TGTGCCAGCAGCTTGGTACAGCACTATGGCTACACCTTC
TRBJ2-1,TRBV10-1,.,.,CASSESKRVVYNEQFF,TGCGCCAGCAGTGAGTCGAAAAGAGTAGTCTACAATGAGCAGTTCTTC
TRBJ1-2,TRBV2,.,.,CASKAPGANYGYTF,TGTGCCAGCAAGGCGCCAGGAGCTAACTATGGCTACACCTTC
TRBJ1-1,TRBV7-9,TRBD1,.,CASSLLGTGGSGAFF,TGTGCCAGCAGCTTATTAGGGACAGGGGGTTCCGGGGCTTTCTTT
TRBJ2-7,TRBV12-5,TRBD1,once,CASGFGQGTYEQYF,TGTGCTAGTGGTTTCGGACAGGGTACTTACGAGCAGTACTTC